The subject of this entry is one T cell receptor (beta chain). Antigen specificity is unknown. These data belong to a study of human T cells and chemical hapten exposure. Overall study: Patch tests put 0.01% DPC on the upper back, read at 6 days.

Using its own MiXCR run on the RACE reads, TCRdb lists one record per CDR3 protein. The table shows about 110,000 distinct CDR3 sequences, with less than 40% occurring only once. J gave up 5 bases and V 4 bases, and 12 bases lay outside the gene matches. Germline lookup yields CDR1 SGHNT and CDR2 YENEEA. This CDR3 is 18 amino acids long. Broader study findings: PT1 expanded TCR numbers rose with patch test score.

As for time point: patch test 3, about 24 weeks after DPC sensitization. Treatment: therapeutic diphenylcyclopropenone sensitization with weekly scalp DPC. Blood draws came before every patch-test application. From whole blood left unfractionated, total RNA was extracted. The V and J genes are TRBV11-3 and TRBJ2-5; TRBD2 matches 14 bases. This receptor was obtained from a man aged 35 to 55 with alopecia areata. Some clones in this sample may be carry-over from other donors' samples. The sequencing used whole blood, collected in connection with sensitization to the hapten diphenylcyclopropenone (DPC). The DNA for the CDR3 is TGTGCCAGCAGCTCCGGGACTAGCGGGGGAGGTGGGGTGGAGACCCAGTACTTC. Its protein is CASSSGTSGGGGVETQYF.